These T cell receptor beta chains were read from a single sample in a study of blood T cell repertoires in COVID-19. Generated by immunoSEQ multiplex PCR, the TCRdb table keeps only in-frame clones and is missing some. Of roughly 90,000 clones in the sample, roughly 85% were seen once. What was sequenced was peripheral blood. The receptors shown here come from a human donor in a cohort sampled during active COVID-19. CDR3s include the opening cysteine and the closing phenylalanine or tryptophan. The D gene is left open where the match is weak. Clone size is stated in some rows and not others, as once, few, many or a class when expanded.

d_call clone_size j_call v_call cdr3_nt cdr3_aa
- - TRBJ1-2 TRBV7-9 TGTGCCAGCAGCCTAACAGGTTATGGCTACACCTTC CASSLTGYGYTF
- - TRBJ2-3 TRBV11-2 TGTGCCAGCAGCTCCCCCCGGGATACGCAGTATTTT CASSSPRDTQYF
- - TRBJ1-2 TRBV2 TGTGCCAGCTTCCCCAAACAGGTCCCATTTAACTATGGCTACACCTTC CASFPKQVPFNYGYTF
- - TRBJ2-1 TRBV3-1/TRBV3-2 TGTGCCAGCAGCCAAACAGGGATTGAGCAGTTCTTC CASSQTGIEQFF
- - TRBJ1-4 TRBV2 TGTGCCACCATGCGAAGAACTAATGAAAAACTGTTTTTT CATMRRTNEKLFF
TRBD1 once TRBJ1-6 TRBV11-2 TGTGCCAGCAGCCCCACCGGGACAGGGAATTCACCCCTCCACTTT CASSPTGTGNSPLHF
- - TRBJ1-1 TRBV28 TGTGCCAGCAGACGTCAGGAAGGAATCGAAGCTTTCTTT CASRRQEGIEAFF
TRBD1 - TRBJ1-1 TRBV19 TGTGCCAGTAGTCTGGGGACAGGGCCCACTGAAGCTTTCTTT CASSLGTGPTEAFF
- - TRBJ1-2 TRBV7-3 TGTGCCAGCAGCTCACCGGGGGGCTATGGCTACACCTTC CASSSPGGYGYTF
- - TRBJ2-7 TRBV5-5 TGTGCCAGCAGCTTGGAGCCCCCCTACGAGCAGTACTTC CASSLEPPYEQYF
TRBD1 few TRBJ2-5 TRBV27 TGTGCCAGCAGTCCAACAGGGACAGGAAGAGAGACCCAGTACTTC CASSPTGTGRETQYF
- - TRBJ1-5 TRBV27 TGTGCCAGCAGTTCTCGGGGGGGGCTTAGCAATCAGCCCCAGCATTTT CASSSRGGLSNQPQHF
TRBD1 - TRBJ1-2 TRBV13 TGTGCCAGCAGCTCCGGGGACAGTCTTAACTATGGCTACACCTTC CASSSGDSLNYGYTF
- - TRBJ1-5 TRBV19 TGTGCCAGTAGTATGGGCAGGCCTAGCAATCAGCCCCAGCATTTT CASSMGRPSNQPQHF
- - TRBJ1-4 TRBV28 TGTGCCAGCAGACCCCGCGGTGCAACTAATGAAAAACTGTTTTTT CASRPRGATNEKLFF
TRBD2 few TRBJ2-7 TRBV27 TGTGCCAGCAGTTTTTTGACTAGCGGCTCCTACGAGCAGTACTTC CASSFLTSGSYEQYF
- - TRBJ2-2 TRBV27 TGTGCCAGCAGTTTAAGAGGGAACACCGGGGAGCTGTTTTTT CASSLRGNTGELFF
- once TRBJ2-7 TRBV28 TGTGCCAGCAGTTCCGGGGACGAGCAGTACTTC CASSSGDEQYF
- - TRBJ2-2 TRBV12-3/TRBV12-4 TGTGCCAGCATATCAGGGCCCGGGGAGCTGTTTTTT CASISGPGELFF
- few TRBJ1-2 TRBV18 TGTGCCAGCTCACCCGGGCAGGGGCCTAACTATGGCTACACCTTC CASSPGQGPNYGYTF
TRBD1 - TRBJ1-1 TRBV5-6 TGTGCCAGCAGCTCGACAGGGGGATACACTGAAGCTTTCTTT CASSSTGGYTEAFF
TRBD1 - TRBJ1-1 TRBV25-1 TGTGCCAGCTCAGAGCTAGGACAGGGGATGAACACTGAAGCTTTCTTT CASSELGQGMNTEAFF
TRBD1 - TRBJ1-2 TRBV5-6 TGTGCCAGCAGCTTGGGTGACAGGGGGTATGGCTACACCTTC CASSLGDRGYGYTF
TRBD1 - TRBJ2-7 TRBV5-1 TGCGCCAGCAGCGTGGACAGGGATCGAGGCGAGCAGTACTTC CASSVDRDRGEQYF
TRBD1 - TRBJ1-1 TRBV19 TGTGCCACCGGGACAGGTTCCATGAACACTGAAGCTTTCTTT CATGTGSMNTEAFF
TRBD2 - TRBJ2-7 TRBV27 TGTGCCAGCAGTTACGTGACTAGCCCCACTTTGAACGAGCAGTACTTC CASSYVTSPTLNEQYF
- - TRBJ2-1 TRBV20-1 TGCAGTGCTAGTCATAGCAGCTCCTACAATGAGCAGTTCTTC CSASHSSSYNEQFF
TRBD1 - TRBJ2-2 TRBV7-2 TGTGCCAGCAGCTTGGGGACAGCGAACACCGGGGAGCTGTTTTTT CASSLGTANTGELFF
- few TRBJ1-4 TRBV5-1 TGCGCCAGCAGCCCCCGCACAGGGAGTGGTGGAACTAATGAAAAACTGTTTTTT CASSPRTGSGGTNEKLFF
TRBD2 - TRBJ2-7 TRBV3-1/TRBV3-2 TGTGCCAGCAGTCAGACACTAGCGGGGGTTCTAGAGCAGTACTTC CASSQTLAGVLEQYF
TRBD1 few TRBJ2-1 TRBV5-1 TGCGCCAGCAGCTTGGCTGGACAGGTCTTCAATGAGCAGTTCTTC CASSLAGQVFNEQFF
- - TRBJ2-3 TRBV5-4 TGTGCCAGCAGCTTATCCGGGAGTAGCACAGATACGCAGTATTTT CASSLSGSSTDTQYF
TRBD1 - TRBJ1-3 TRBV6-5 TGTGCCAGCAGTTACGACAGGGGAAGTGGGACCATATATTTT CASSYDRGSGTIYF
TRBD1 - TRBJ2-1 TRBV5-4 TGTGCCAGCAGCTTCGACAGGGCGAGCTACAATGAGCAGTTCTTC CASSFDRASYNEQFF
- - TRBJ1-3 TRBV5-1 TGCGCCAGCAGCTCAGGGGCGGCGGTCACTGGAAACACCATATATTTT CASSSGAAVTGNTIYF
TRBD2 - TRBJ2-5 TRBV7-3 TGTGCCAGCAGCCCGGGGACTAGCGGGAAAGAGACCCAGTACTTC CASSPGTSGKETQYF
- few TRBJ2-2 TRBV3-1/TRBV3-2 TGTGCCAGCAGCCAACCGACTCAGGGGACCGGGGAGCTGTTTTTT CASSQPTQGTGELFF
TRBD1 - TRBJ2-7 TRBV7-8 TGTGCCAGCAGCACGAGCAGGACAGGGAAGAACGAGCAGTACTTC CASSTSRTGKNEQYF
TRBD2 - TRBJ2-1 TRBV6-5 TGTGCCAGCGTCCTAGCGGGAGCCTACAATGAGCAGTTCTTC CASVLAGAYNEQFF
- - TRBJ2-3 TRBV9 TGTGCCAGCAGCGTACGAGAGGATACGCAGTATTTT CASSVREDTQYF
TRBD2 once TRBJ2-3 TRBV6-1 TGTGCCAGCAGTGCCCCGGGCGGGAGTCGGGTCACAGATACGCAGTATTTT CASSAPGGSRVTDTQYF
- - TRBJ1-5 TRBV30 TGTGCCTGGCAGTCTGATAGCAATCAGCCCCAGCATTTT CAWQSDSNQPQHF
TRBD1 - TRBJ2-1 TRBV28 TGTGCCAGCAGTTTTTGGACAGGCTCCTACAATGAGCAGTTCTTC CASSFWTGSYNEQFF
- - TRBJ2-3 TRBV11-2 TGTGCCAGCAGCTCCTACAGGGCCTCTAGCACAGATACGCAGTATTTT CASSSYRASSTDTQYF
- - TRBJ2-3 TRBV2 TGTGCCAGCAGCGTCCGACAGAATACGCAGTATTTT CASSVRQNTQYF
- - TRBJ2-5 TRBV5-1 TGCGCCAGCAAAAAGCCGGAGGATAATCAAGAGACCCAGTACTTC CASKKPEDNQETQYF
TRBD1 - TRBJ1-2 TRBV11-2 TGTGCCAGCAGCCCCGGACAGGGAGCTAACTATGGCTACACCTTC CASSPGQGANYGYTF
TRBD2 few TRBJ2-2 TRBV9 TGTGCCAGCAGCGGACTAGCCAACACCGGGGAGCTGTTTTTT CASSGLANTGELFF
TRBD2 - TRBJ2-7 TRBV3-1/TRBV3-2 TGTGCCAGCAGCCAAGAGAGGGGGACTAGGCCCTACGAGCAGTACTTC CASSQERGTRPYEQYF
- - TRBJ1-1 TRBV6-6 TGTGCCAGCAGCCGGGAAGCTTTCTTT CASSREAFF
- once TRBJ2-5 TRBV7-3 TGTGCCAGCAGCGGTGTCCGGGACACCCAAGAGACCCAGTACTTC CASSGVRDTQETQYF
TRBD1 - TRBJ2-7 TRBV28 TGTGCCAGCAGTCCCCGGGACAGGATCATGTACGAGCAGTACTTC CASSPRDRIMYEQYF
- - TRBJ1-5 TRBV28 TGTGCCAGCATGACCGCGGGGGGAGGGGGTCAGCCCCAGCATTTT CASMTAGGGGQPQHF